The source of this T cell receptor (beta chain) is a study of blood T cell repertoires in COVID-19. Participants were placed into cohorts based on the clinical history they reported. In Cohort 3, a recovered donor had either two negative PCRs, clearance, or symptom resolution. Generated by immunoSEQ multiplex PCR, the TCRdb table keeps only in-frame clones and is missing some. The repertoire has 150,000 to 200,000 clones, over 80% of them found once; the top ten carry approximately 12%. Germline lookup yields CDR1 SGHVS and CDR2 FQNEAQ. CDR3 size: 16 residues. Trimming removed 5 bases at V and 3 bases at J, with 19 bases between.

This TCR was sampled from a woman aged 60 to 75 who had recovered from COVID-19. The genes are TRBV7-8 and TRBJ2-5; D uncertain. The specimen was PBMCs or T cells enriched from blood (not recorded which). The DNA of the CDR3 is TGTGCCAGCAGCCCCGGTCAGGTGGCAGCCGAAGAGACCCAGTACTTC. Its protein product is CASSPGQVAAEETQYF.